Below are 9 T cell receptor beta chains sequenced from a single sample in a study of T-cell reconstitution after alpha-beta-depleted transplantation in children. A TCRbeta library incorporating unique molecular identifiers was prepared. TCRdb re-called the PCR reads with MiXCR, one entry per CDR3 protein. The sample carries more than 400,000 distinct CDR3 sequences, roughly 44% recorded once. Sample: PBMCs, taken before TCRalphabeta/CD19-depleted stem cell transplant. These receptors were taken from a girl under 10 years old with aplastic anemia, due to receive a stem cell transplant.

The V gene is TRBV25-1, the J gene TRBJ1-4; D gene uncertain. Looked up from germline, CDR1 is MGHDK and CDR2 is SYGVNS. There are 14 residues in the CDR3. V lost 1 base to trimming and J lost 8 bases, with 11 bases between them. The CDR3: CASSESPLKEKLFF. The CDR3 region has the DNA TGTGCCAGCAGTGAATCCCCCCTCAAGGAAAAACTGTTTTTT.

The rearrangement links TRBV5-1 to TRBJ2-7; 9 bases match TRBD1. Germline V gives CDR1 SGHRS, CDR2 YFSETQ. Trimming at V came to 7 bases and at J to 3 bases, leaving 8 bases not matched to a gene. The CDR3 extends over 14 amino acids. The CDR3 region is CASASRTGVYEQYF. The DNA of the CDR3 is TGCGCCAGCGCTTCGCGGACAGGGGTCTACGAGCAGTACTTC.

This clonotype has only a few counts. This rearrangement joins TRBV29-1 to TRBJ2-1; possibly TRBD1 for D (5 bases). This CDR3 is 13 amino acids long. Per the germline V gene, CDR1 is SQVTM and CDR2 is ANQGSEA. The germline V and J ends were trimmed by 8 bases and 5 bases, with 16 bases remaining between them. The CDR3 here is CSTGSKLHNEQFF. CDR3 DNA sequence: TGCAGCACAGGAAGCAAGTTGCACAATGAGCAGTTCTTC.

This clonotype was seen a handful of times. The V call is TRBV15, the J call TRBJ1-1; D is unresolved. Germline loops: CDR1 LNHNV, CDR2 YYDKDF (reference sequence). The CDR3 is 14 amino acids. Trimming stripped 8 bases from V and 1 base from J, with 14 bases between. The CDR3 is CATGLRRSNTEAFF. DNA for the CDR3: TGTGCCACCGGACTGAGACGTTCGAACACTGAAGCTTTCTTT.

The table lists this clonotype with a few counts. The chain joins TRBV5-1 to TRBJ1-6; tentatively, D is TRBD1 (5 bases). The germline V gene encodes CDR1 SGHRS and CDR2 YFSETQ. This CDR3 spans 15 amino acids. Trimming took 0 bases from V and 7 from J, leaving 11 bases between them. The chain's CDR3 is CASSLAPEGNSPLHF. The CDR3 region has the DNA TGCGCCAGCAGCTTGGCACCCGAGGGGAATTCACCCCTCCACTTT.

This chain links TRBV7-9 with TRBJ2-7, with D possibly TRBD1 on 7 matching bases. Germline V gene data show CDR1 as SEHNR and CDR2 as FQNEAQ (reference sequence). The CDR3 is 13 residues long. Trimming took 5 bases from V and 7 from J, leaving 15 bases between them. CDR3 region: CASSPGGSWEQYF. For the CDR3, the DNA is TGTGCCAGCAGCCCAGGGGGGTCTTGGGAGCAGTACTTC.

The chain carries TRBV20-1 and TRBJ2-7, with 11 bases matching TRBD2. V lost 6 bases and J lost 2; bases outside the gene matches: 9. Germline CDR1 and CDR2: DFQATT and SNEGSKA (reference sequence). The CDR3 spans 15 residues. In DNA form, the CDR3 reads TGCAGTGCGATCACTAGCGGGGGCCTACCCTACGAGCAGTACTTC. As protein: CSAITSGGLPYEQYF.

The V gene is TRBV7-9, the J gene TRBJ2-7; TRBD1 matches at 8 bases. The CDR3 runs to 16 residues. Losses at the gene ends were 4 bases for V and 0 bases for J; bases not matched to a gene: 8. CDR1 and CDR2 (germline): SEHNR, FQNEAQ (reference sequence). DNA for the CDR3: TGTGCCAGCAGCTCCCGTCGGGACAGGAGCTCCTACGAGCAGTACTTC. Translating gives CASSSRRDRSSYEQYF.

This chain joins TRBV20-1 and TRBJ2-1; D tentatively reads TRBD1 or TRBD2 (5 bases each). V was clipped by 6 bases and J by 10 bases, with 16 bases between them. The CDR3 totals 12 residues. Per the germline V gene, CDR1 is DFQATT and CDR2 is SNEGSKA (reference sequence). CDR3 bases: TGCAGTGCCCTGACTGGGGGAGAGGAGCAGTTCTTC. Protein product: CSALTGGEEQFF.